This T cell receptor (beta chain) was identified during a study of cytomegalovirus exposure and HLA in healthy donors. Whole-study findings and limits: For most subjects, TCR beta sequences were reported to predict HLA-A and HLA-B alleles with accuracy.

On this clone itself: Antigen specificity is unknown.

The PCR ran on 60 Vbeta and 13 Jbeta primers. In the authors' workflow: A follow-up analysis tallied about 88 million unique TCR beta chains, roughly 11 million shared. Sequenced by immunoSEQ multiplex PCR; TCRdb stores in-frame clones only, minus some. The DNA was the basis for D and trimming; V, J and clone size are from that table. The profile shows about 170,000 clones, approximately 72% of them singletons. The V gene's germline CDR1 is MNHNY and CDR2 SVGAGI (reference sequence). The CDR3 runs 14 residues. The germline V and J ends were trimmed by 6 bases and 4 bases, with 15 bases remaining between them.

This chain links TRBV6-6 with TRBJ2-5; perhaps TRBD1 as D (6 bases). The sample consisted of PBMCs. This TCR was sampled from a human donor in good health. CDR3 sequence (DNA): TGTGCCAGCAGACCGACAGGAGGTTCAGAGACCCAGTACTTC. This gives the protein CASRPTGGSETQYF.